This T cell receptor beta chain was recovered during a study of cytomegalovirus exposure and HLA in healthy donors. PCR involved 60 Vbeta and 13 Jbeta primers. Assay: immunoSEQ multiplex PCR; the TCRdb copy retains only in-frame clones and omits some. The data contain about 38,000 clones, roughly 89% of them singletons. The receptor was derived from a middle-aged woman in good health and CMV-seropositive. Sample: PBMCs.

This chain's CDR3 is CSVDRGQGRAFF. In DNA form, the CDR3 reads TGCAGCGTTGATCGCGGACAGGGAAGGGCTTTCTTT. The chain carries TRBV29-1 and TRBJ1-1; 8 bases fit TRBD1. The CDR3 is 12 amino acids. With V trimmed by 3 bases and J by 11 bases, 8 bases remained unmatched. CDR1 and CDR2 (germline): SQVTM, ANQGSEA.